The clone carrying this T cell receptor beta chain was recorded a few times. V was shortened by 2 bases and J by 0 bases, with 17 bases between the two germline ends. The V gene's germline CDR1 is MNHNS and CDR2 SASEGT. The CDR3 loop spans 18 amino acids. The sample originates from a study of control samples from healthy donors and cancer patients. Data came from immunoSEQ multiplex PCR; TCRdb stores just in-frame clones and leaves some out. Of around 70,000 clones listed, approximately 83% are singletons. The chain couples TRBV6-1 to TRBJ2-4, with no clear D. The TCR was taken from a man aged 60-69 years in good health. Material for sequencing was blood. The CDR3 sequence is CASSELSMSGVAKNIQYF. CDR3 sequence (DNA): TGTGCCAGCAGTGAATTATCTATGAGTGGGGTAGCCAAAAACATTCAGTACTTC.